A selection of T cell receptor beta chains follows, all from one sample in a study of T cells in Graves' hyperthyroidism and ophthalmopathy. Each CDR3 protein gets one entry after TCRdb re-called the multiplex PCR reads with MiXCR. Seen here are some 800,000 distinct CDR3 sequences, approximately 40% observed once, and the top ten hold 7.5% to 9.5%. The sample consisted of blood. The receptors here all came from a man between 18 and 29 years old with Graves' hyperthyroidism. Each CDR3 is given with its conserved first and last residue.

v_gene | len | CDR3aa
TRBV10-3 | 14 | CAITPDRGSYEQYF
TRBV12-3/TRBV12-4 | 14 | CASTREPWNQPQHF
TRBV5-5 | 14 | CASSLLTGPYGYTF
TRBV12-3/TRBV12-4 | 14 | CASSLRTGGDGYTF
TRBV2 | 15 | CASSVGRASNQPQHF
TRBV15 | 13 | CATSSETRTKLFF
TRBV7-2 | 15 | CASSWGQVGNQPQHF
TRBV6-6 | 15 | CASSEGMGSSYEQYF
TRBV9 | 16 | CASSAPGLDERETQYF
TRBV10-3 | 15 | CATSGGRIGPTEAFF
TRBV5-4 | 14 | CASSLEQTKYGYTF
TRBV2 | 14 | CASSGYGVNYGYTF
TRBV4-1 | 15 | CASSQVGGQNEKLFF
TRBV7-9 | 16 | CASSPSMGVSGNTIYF
TRBV15 | 15 | CATSRDMTLNQPQHF
TRBV29-1 | 11 | CSVAGFYEQYF
TRBV5-6 | 16 | CASSARYRHLQETQYF
TRBV7-9 | 14 | CARRCQGRNQPQHF
TRBV7-9 | 12 | CAGSSTGSGYTF
TRBV10-3 | 15 | CAIKPGPQADQPQHF
TRBV2 | 13 | CASKPLAAYEQYF
TRBV7-9 | 12 | CASSPSPTEAFF
TRBV7-2 | 15 | CASSVDGGGNEKLFF
TRBV12-3/TRBV12-4 | 11 | CASSLGDFLHF
TRBV6-6 | 16 | CASSQEGPRRLRGQYF
TRBV5-1 | 16 | CASSLGTGGGNQPQHF
TRBV11-2 | 14 | CASSRDSSDQPQHF
TRBV11-2 | 15 | CASSPLATENTEAFF
TRBV2 | 14 | CAWWGGTANSPLHF
TRBV10-3 | 12 | CAAKGTATEAFF
TRBV2 | 15 | CASSFTDRRGAEQYF
TRBV20-1 | 15 | CSARDSDRTGNTTYF
TRBV7-9 | 12 | CASSLRGDEQFF
TRBV7-2 | 14 | CASSFRGNNYGYTF
TRBV9 | 15 | CASSPGRSELETQYF
TRBV7-8 | 17 | CASSAARAGAGQETQYF
TRBV4-1 | 14 | CASSQEPGHHEQYF
TRBV6-4 | 13 | CASSEGVPETQYF
TRBV4-1 | 13 | CASSQDGIQPQHF
TRBV20-1 | 11 | CSASWQETQYF
TRBV5-1 | 13 | CASTGGHSYEQYF
TRBV7-8 | 14 | CASSLLGPAYEQYF
TRBV7-2 | 13 | CASSPAWGETQYF
TRBV7-9 | 16 | CASSLVGGPLNTEAFF
TRBV19 | 13 | CASCYTGGYGYTF
TRBV7-2 | 14 | CASKGRRRGSPLHF
TRBV24-1 | 13 | CATSDARTDEQYF
TRBV19 | 16 | CASSLGPGTAIYGYTF
TRBV2 | 15 | CASMETGAGANVLTF
TRBV5-1 | 14 | CASSPSGRFYEQYF
TRBV4-1 | 15 | CASSPSGLADYEQYF
TRBV20-1 | 15 | CSASQTGYSNQPQHF